Listed below are T cell receptor beta chains from one sample, sequenced in a study of high-grade serous ovarian cancer treatment subgroups. Sequencing was performed with immunoSEQ multiplex PCR; in TCRdb, only in-frame clones are kept and a portion is missing. The sample contains about 9,000 clones, 72% of which appear only once. Sequencing was performed on tumor tissue. The receptors were gathered from a human donor with high-grade serous ovarian cancer. The CDR3 runs from the conserved cysteine through the conserved F or W. The D gene is left open where the match is weak. Clone size is stated in some rows and not others, as once, few, many or a class when expanded.

>TRBV7-2|TRBJ2-7|TRBD2|once
TGTGCCAGCAGTACCATAGCGGGGAGAGCCTACGAGCAGTACTTC
CASSTIAGRAYEQYF
>TRBV19|TRBJ2-7|NA|NA
TGTGCCAGTAGTATTGGGGGGTCTTACTCCTACGAGCAGTACTTC
CASSIGGSYSYEQYF
>TRBV6-5|TRBJ2-7|TRBD2|NA
TGTGCCAGCAGTACCGGGACTAGGAACTACGAGCAGTACTTC
CASSTGTRNYEQYF
>TRBV2|TRBJ2-1|NA|NA
TGTGCCAGCACCGGGTTTAATGAGCAGTTCTTC
CASTGFNEQFF
>TRBV11-2|TRBJ2-7|TRBD1|NA
TGTGCCAGCAGCTTAGATACGGCAGGGGGCACCGAGCAGTACTTC
CASSLDTAGGTEQYF
>TRBV29-1|TRBJ2-1|TRBD2|NA
TGCAGCGTTGAAGACCGTAGCGGGAGTGGGTACAATGAGCAGTTCTTC
CSVEDRSGSGYNEQFF
>TRBV27|TRBJ2-7|TRBD1|NA
TGTGCCAGCAGCCGACAGGGGGTCGGACTTTCCTACGAGCAGTACTTC
CASSRQGVGLSYEQYF
>TRBV15|TRBJ2-7|NA|NA
TGTGCCACCAGCAGAAATATCGGGATTCTAACCTCCTACGAGCAGTACTTC
CATSRNIGILTSYEQYF
>TRBV5-8|TRBJ1-1|NA|NA
TGTGCCAGCAGCTTGGGACCGAACACTGAAGCTTTCTTT
CASSLGPNTEAFF
>TRBV18|TRBJ2-7|NA|NA
TGTGCCAGCTCACCCGAGACAGGGGCGGGAGACGAGCAGTACTTC
CASSPETGAGDEQYF
>TRBV7-9|TRBJ1-1|NA|few
TGTGCCAGCAGCTTAGAGAGTCCACTAGTCTCTGAAGCTTTCTTT
CASSLESPLVSEAFF
>TRBV4-2|TRBJ2-3|NA|NA
TGTGCCAGCAGCCAAGAGGTTCGATACTTTCGCACAGATACGCAGTATTTT
CASSQEVRYFRTDTQYF
>TRBV9|TRBJ2-1|NA|few
TGTGCCAGCAGCGTAGATCTAGGCCAGGGGCAGTTCTTC
CASSVDLGQGQFF
>TRBV2|TRBJ1-1|NA|few
TGTGCCAGCAGTGAAGACACTGAAGCTTTCTTT
CASSEDTEAFF
>TRBV23-1|TRBJ2-4|NA|NA
TGCGCCAGCAGTCAATCGAAAGGGATGGATGGGTTGGGGGGAACCAAAAACATTCAGTACTTC
CASSQSKGMDGLGGTKNIQYF
>TRBV5-4|TRBJ2-7|NA|NA
TGTGCCAGCAGCCCCCTTCCGGGTCTAGCGCCGTACGAGCAGTACTTC
CASSPLPGLAPYEQYF
>TRBV7-6|TRBJ2-1|NA|NA
TGTGCCAGCAGCTTACGACGGCTGGATGAGCAGTTCTTC
CASSLRRLDEQFF
>TRBV4-3|TRBJ2-2|NA|NA
TGCGCCAGCAGCCAAAATATATGGACCGGGGAGCTGTTTTTT
CASSQNIWTGELFF
>TRBV5-1|TRBJ2-5|TRBD1|once
TGCGCCAGCAGCTCACAGGGGGTCGAGACCCAGTACTTC
CASSSQGVETQYF
>TRBV5-1|TRBJ2-5|NA|NA
TGCGCCAGCAGCTTGGATCCTCTCCAAGAGACCCAGTACTTC
CASSLDPLQETQYF